This entry lists 19 T cell receptor beta chains sequenced from one sample in a study of blood T cell repertoires in COVID-19. The data were produced by immunoSEQ multiplex PCR, yet TCRdb's version contains in-frame clones alone and is incomplete. This table has around 80,000 clones, 82% appearing once. The sample was peripheral blood. These receptors were taken from a man in his sixties with acute or convalescent COVID-19.

The chain couples TRBV30 to TRBJ1-1; no definite D call. The CDR3 extends over 13 amino acids. From germline, CDR1 is GTSNPN and CDR2 SVGIG (reference sequence). V was pared by 0 bases and J by 1 base, with 6 bases between. In nucleotides, the CDR3 is TGTGCCTGGAGTGTACAAAAGAACACTGAAGCTTTCTTT. Translation: CAWSVQKNTEAFF.

The chain is built from TRBV6-2 or TRBV6-3 and TRBJ1-4, with D maybe TRBD1 (5 bases). CDR1 and CDR2 (germline): MNHEY, SVGEGT. CDR3 length: 12 residues. V lost 5 bases and J lost 11, with 12 bases in between. CDR3 nucleotide sequence: TGTGCCAGCAGTCCGAGACAGCTGAAACTGTTTTTT. Its protein is CASSPRQLKLFF.

The chain links TRBV5-8 to TRBJ2-7; 11 bases agree with TRBD2. V was clipped by 0 bases and J by 1 base; unmatched bases: 9. This CDR3 has 18 residues. CDR1 and CDR2 (germline): SGHTS, YDEGEE. This CDR3 is CASSLVGTSGMFSYEQYF. CDR3 in DNA: TGTGCCAGCAGCTTGGTCGGGACTAGCGGTATGTTTTCCTACGAGCAGTACTTC. The whole variable domain, remainder taken from reference TRBV5-8 and TRBJ2-7, is EAGVTQSPTHLIKTRGQQATLRCSPISGHTSVYWYQQALGLGLQFLLWYDEGEERNRGNFPPRFSGRQFPNYSSELNVNALELEDSALYLCASSLVGTSGMFSYEQYFGPGTRLTVT.

V usage is TRBV9 and J usage is TRBJ2-3; TRBD2 matches 8 bases. The CDR3 spans 14 residues. Germline CDR1 is SGDLS and CDR2 is YYNGEE. Germline trimming cut 4 bases from V and 5 bases from J; bases unmatched to any gene: 6. CDR3 DNA sequence: TGTGCCAGCAGCTTCGGGGGGGCCGGAGATACGCAGTATTTT. Translation: CASSFGGAGDTQYF.

V is TRBV7-2 and J is TRBJ2-3, with no clear D. V lost 2 bases, J lost 2 bases, and 8 bases lay in between. The germline V gene encodes CDR1 SGHTA and CDR2 FQGNSA. The CDR3 length is 14 residues. CDR3 sequence (DNA): TGTGCCAGCAGCTTATACCAGTCCACAGATACGCAGTATTTT. As protein: CASSLYQSTDTQYF.

This chain uses TRBV6-5 with TRBJ2-5; a weak D match, TRBD2 (6 bases). The CDR3 sequence is 15 residues long. Trimming took off 2 bases at V and 4 bases at J, with 14 bases between the two ends. CDR1 is MNHEY and CDR2 is SVGAGI in the germline V gene. CDR3 sequence: CASSYLGRQTETQYF. The CDR3 DNA reads as TGTGCCAGCAGTTACCTCGGGAGACAAACAGAGACCCAGTACTTC.

This chain uses TRBV24-1 with TRBJ1-5; 8 bases align to TRBD1. Germline-derived CDR1 and CDR2 are KGHDR and SFDVKD. The CDR3 is made up of 15 amino acids. With V trimmed by 1 base and J by 6 bases, 4 bases remained unmatched. CDR3 residues: CATSDFQGAGQPQHF. The CDR3 region has the DNA TGTGCCACCAGTGATTTCCAGGGGGCAGGTCAGCCCCAGCATTTT.

The chain couples TRBV5-1 to TRBJ1-2, with 10 nucleotides matching TRBD1. The CDR3 covers 14 residues. Germline loops: CDR1 SGHRS, CDR2 YFSETQ. Losses at the gene ends were 9 bases for V and 8 bases for J; bases not matched to a gene: 13. The CDR3 bases are TGCGCCACAGGCCAGGACAGGGGGACAGGAGGCTACACCTTC. The encoded protein is CATGQDRGTGGYTF.

The chain carries TRBV7-2 and TRBJ2-4; 11 nucleotides match TRBD2. The CDR3 has 17 amino acids. The J segment lost 1 base and the V segment lost 5 bases, leaving 7 bases of the junction unmatched. Germline lookup yields CDR1 SGHTA and CDR2 FQGNSA. CDR3 coding DNA: TGTGCCAGCAGCCCGGCCCGACTAGCGGGGGCCAAAAACATTCAGTACTTC. It translates to CASSPARLAGAKNIQYF.

The chain employs TRBV6-5 and TRBJ1-6; 10 positions match TRBD1. V shed 2 bases, J shed 5 bases, and the junction held 3 bases outside the gene matches. The germline gives CDR1 MNHEY, CDR2 SVGAGI. There are 16 residues in the CDR3. This CDR3 reads CASSYGTGENNSPLHF. CDR3 nucleotide sequence: TGTGCCAGCAGTTACGGGACAGGGGAAAATAATTCACCCCTCCACTTT.

J is TRBJ2-2 and V is TRBV7-9, with a weak D call TRBD2 (6 bases). Germline lookup yields CDR1 SEHNR and CDR2 FQNEAQ (reference sequence). The CDR3 is 15 residues long. Trimming removed 1 base from V and 5 bases from J, with 11 bases in between. The CDR3 reads CASSLGGGPTGELFF. CDR3 bases: TGTGCCAGCAGCTTAGGAGGAGGGCCAACCGGGGAGCTGTTTTTT.

The V gene is TRBV7-2, the J gene TRBJ1-6; 8 positions match TRBD1. The germline CDR1 and CDR2 sequences are SGHTA and FQGNSA. The CDR3 extends over 15 amino acids. Trimming took 5 bases from V and 10 from J; bases not matched to a gene: 10. DNA for the CDR3: TGTGCCAGCAGCCCGATGACAGGGGTGGGCTCACCCCTCCACTTT. As protein: CASSPMTGVGSPLHF.

The CDR3 DNA is TGTGCCAGCAGCCCTAGCGGGCCCTACGAGCAGTACTTC. This codes for CASSPSGPYEQYF. The genes are TRBV14 and TRBJ2-7; the match to TRBD2 covers 8 bases. CDR3 length equals 13 residues. Trimming cost V 4 bases and J 2 bases; bases outside gene matches: 1. Germline CDR1 is SGHDN and CDR2 is FVKESK.

This chain links TRBV6-5 with TRBJ2-1, with a tentative D call TRBD1 (7 bases). The CDR3 runs to 15 residues. V was shortened by 7 bases and J by 9 bases, with 22 bases between the two germline ends. Germline V gene sequence: CDR1 MNHEY, CDR2 SVGAGI. In DNA form, the CDR3 reads TGTGCCAGCACCTGGAGGGGGCCCGAAGGGCGTGAGCAGTTCTTC. It is translated as CASTWRGPEGREQFF.

The rearrangement uses TRBV11-2 and TRBJ2-7; D is undetermined. Trimming stripped 1 base from V and 6 bases from J, with 16 bases between. Germline lookup yields CDR1 SGHAT and CDR2 FQNNGV. This CDR3 comprises 15 residues. The CDR3 DNA sequence: TGTGCCAGCAGCTTAGTGATCGCTAAGGCGGCCGAGCAGTACTTC. This codes for CASSLVIAKAAEQYF.

The chain links TRBV6-2 or TRBV6-3 to TRBJ2-7, with 7 positions matching TRBD1. The V gene end was trimmed by 4 bases and the J gene end by 6 bases; junction bases not matched to a gene: 6. CDR1 is MNHEY and CDR2 is SVGEGT in the germline V gene. This CDR3 comprises 13 residues. This CDR3 reads CASSFSGQSEQYF. CDR3 sequence (DNA): TGTGCCAGCAGTTTTTCGGGACAGTCCGAGCAGTACTTC.

By sample share, this clone is medium-sized. The chain couples TRBV6-2 or TRBV6-3 to TRBJ2-1; 7 nucleotides match TRBD2. CDR3 length: 15 amino acids. Per germline, CDR1 MNHEY and CDR2 SVGEGT. The V segment lost 5 bases and the J segment 8 bases; nucleotides outside the gene matches: 12. CDR3 loop: CASSLGGSLDDEQFF. DNA for the CDR3: TGTGCCAGCAGTCTGGGCGGGAGCCTCGACGATGAGCAGTTCTTC.

The chain links TRBV19 to TRBJ1-1; D might be TRBD1 (6 bases). Trimming took off 6 bases at V and 4 bases at J, with 18 bases between the two ends. This CDR3 has 15 residues. The V gene's germline CDR1 is LNHDA and CDR2 SQIVND (reference sequence). CDR3: CASSHGRGRITEAFF. CDR3 nucleotide sequence: TGTGCCAGTAGCCATGGGAGGGGGAGGATCACTGAAGCTTTCTTT.

The chain has TRBV19 and TRBJ2-2, with D perhaps TRBD1 (6 bases). The germline CDR1 and CDR2 sequences are LNHDA and SQIVND (reference sequence). This CDR3 has 15 amino acids. Trimming took off 5 bases at V and 2 bases at J, with 12 bases between the two ends. In DNA form, the CDR3 reads TGTGCCAGTAGTTCCAGGACAGCAAACACCGGGGAGCTGTTTTTT. Amino acids: CASSSRTANTGELFF. Full variable domain (missing parts from reference TRBV19 and TRBJ2-2): DGGITQSPKYLFRKEGQNVTLSCEQNLNHDAMYWYRQDPGQGLRLIYYSQIVNDFQKGDIAEGYSVSREKKESFPLTVTSAQKNPTAFYLCASSSRTANTGELFFGEGSRLTVL.